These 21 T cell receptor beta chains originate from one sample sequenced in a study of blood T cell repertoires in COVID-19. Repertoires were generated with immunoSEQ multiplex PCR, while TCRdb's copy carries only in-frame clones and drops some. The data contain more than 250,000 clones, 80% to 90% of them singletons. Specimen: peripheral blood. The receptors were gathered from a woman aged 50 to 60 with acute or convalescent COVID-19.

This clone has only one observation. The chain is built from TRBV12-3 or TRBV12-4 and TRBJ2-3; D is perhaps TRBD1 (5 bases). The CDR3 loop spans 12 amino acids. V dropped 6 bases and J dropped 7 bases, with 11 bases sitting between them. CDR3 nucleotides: TGTGCCAGCAGCCTCAGGGAAAATACGCAGTATTTT. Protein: CASSLRENTQYF.

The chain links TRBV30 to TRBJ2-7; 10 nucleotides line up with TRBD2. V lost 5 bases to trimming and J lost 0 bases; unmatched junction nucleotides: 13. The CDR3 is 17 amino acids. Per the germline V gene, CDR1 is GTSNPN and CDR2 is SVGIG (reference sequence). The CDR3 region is CAWDTSKLAGSSYEQYF. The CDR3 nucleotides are TGTGCCTGGGATACATCGAAACTAGCGGGGAGCTCCTACGAGCAGTACTTC.

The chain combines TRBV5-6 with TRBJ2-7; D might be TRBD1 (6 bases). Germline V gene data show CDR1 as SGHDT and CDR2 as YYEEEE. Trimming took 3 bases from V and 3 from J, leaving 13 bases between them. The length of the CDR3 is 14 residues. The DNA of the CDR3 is TGTGCCAGCAGCTCCACCCGGGACAACTACGAGCAGTACTTC. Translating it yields CASSSTRDNYEQYF.

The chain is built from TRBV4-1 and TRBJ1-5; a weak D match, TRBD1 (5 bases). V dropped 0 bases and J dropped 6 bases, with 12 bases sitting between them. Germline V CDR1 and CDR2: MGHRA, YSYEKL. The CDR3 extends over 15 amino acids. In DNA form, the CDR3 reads TGCGCCAGCAGCCAAGAGACTCTAAGGGGTCAGCCCCAGCATTTT. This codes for CASSQETLRGQPQHF.

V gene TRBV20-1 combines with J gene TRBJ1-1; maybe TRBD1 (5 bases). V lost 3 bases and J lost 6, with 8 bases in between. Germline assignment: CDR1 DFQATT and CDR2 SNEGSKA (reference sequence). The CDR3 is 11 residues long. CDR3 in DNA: TGCAGTGCTAGTCAGGGCTCTGAAGCTTTCTTT. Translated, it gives CSASQGSEAFF.

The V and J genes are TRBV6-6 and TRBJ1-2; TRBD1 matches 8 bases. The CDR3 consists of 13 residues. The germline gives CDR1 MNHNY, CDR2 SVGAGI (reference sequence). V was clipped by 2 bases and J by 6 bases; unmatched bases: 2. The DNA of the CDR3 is TGTGCCAGCAGTTACGAGACAGGGGATGGCTACACCTTC. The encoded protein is CASSYETGDGYTF.

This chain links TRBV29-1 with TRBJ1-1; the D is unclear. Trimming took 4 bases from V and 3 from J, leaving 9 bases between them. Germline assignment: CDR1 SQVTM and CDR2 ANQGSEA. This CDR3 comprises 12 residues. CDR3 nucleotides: TGCAGCGTTGTTGCCACGGACACTGAAGCTTTCTTT. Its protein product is CSVVATDTEAFF.

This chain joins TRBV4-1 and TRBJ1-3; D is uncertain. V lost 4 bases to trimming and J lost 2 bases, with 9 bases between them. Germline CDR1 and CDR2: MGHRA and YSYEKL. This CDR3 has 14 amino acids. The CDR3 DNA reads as TGCGCCAGCAGCCTACTGAGTACTGGAAACACCATATATTTT. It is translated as CASSLLSTGNTIYF.

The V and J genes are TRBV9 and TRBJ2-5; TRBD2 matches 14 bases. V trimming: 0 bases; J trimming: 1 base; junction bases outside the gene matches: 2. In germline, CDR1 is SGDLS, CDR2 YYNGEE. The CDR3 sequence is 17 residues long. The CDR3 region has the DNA TGTGCCAGCAGCGTAGGACTAGCGGGAGGGGGCCAAGAGACCCAGTACTTC. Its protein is CASSVGLAGGGQETQYF.

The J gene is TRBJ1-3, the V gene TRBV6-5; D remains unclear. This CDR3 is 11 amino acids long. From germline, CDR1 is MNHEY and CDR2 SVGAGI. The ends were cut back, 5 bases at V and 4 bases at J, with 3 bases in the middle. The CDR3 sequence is CASSRGNTIYF. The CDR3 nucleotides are TGTGCCAGCAGTCGGGGAAACACCATATATTTT.

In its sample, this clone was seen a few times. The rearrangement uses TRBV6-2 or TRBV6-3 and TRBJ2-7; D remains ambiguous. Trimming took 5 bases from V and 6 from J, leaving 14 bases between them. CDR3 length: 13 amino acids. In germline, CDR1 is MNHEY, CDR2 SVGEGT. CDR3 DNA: TGTGCCAGCAGTCCCTCCCCCTTCCTCGAGCAGTACTTC. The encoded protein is CASSPSPFLEQYF.

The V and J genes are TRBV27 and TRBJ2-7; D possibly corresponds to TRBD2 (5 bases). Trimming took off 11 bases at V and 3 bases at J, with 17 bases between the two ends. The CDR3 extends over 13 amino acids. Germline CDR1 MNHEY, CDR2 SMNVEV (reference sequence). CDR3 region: CASAPAGGYEQYF. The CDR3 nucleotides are TGTGCCTCGGCTCCTGCGGGCGGCTACGAGCAGTACTTC.

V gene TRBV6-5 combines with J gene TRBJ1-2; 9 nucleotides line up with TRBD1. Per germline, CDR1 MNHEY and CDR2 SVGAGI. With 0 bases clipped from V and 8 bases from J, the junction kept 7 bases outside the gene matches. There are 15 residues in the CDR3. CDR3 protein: CASSYSKGQGDGYTF. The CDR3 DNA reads TGTGCCAGCAGTTACTCGAAGGGACAGGGCGACGGCTACACCTTC.

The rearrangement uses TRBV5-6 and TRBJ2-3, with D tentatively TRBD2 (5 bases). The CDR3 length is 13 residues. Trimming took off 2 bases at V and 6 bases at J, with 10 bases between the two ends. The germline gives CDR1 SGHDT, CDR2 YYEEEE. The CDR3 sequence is CASSLRRADTQYF. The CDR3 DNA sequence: TGTGCCAGCAGCTTACGGCGGGCGGATACGCAGTATTTT. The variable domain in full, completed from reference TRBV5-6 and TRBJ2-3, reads DAGVTQSPTHLIKTRGQQVTLRCSPKSGHDTVSWYQQALGQGPQFIFQYYEEEERQRGNFPDRFSGHQFPNYSSELNVNALLLGDSALYLCASSLRRADTQYFGPGTRLTVL.

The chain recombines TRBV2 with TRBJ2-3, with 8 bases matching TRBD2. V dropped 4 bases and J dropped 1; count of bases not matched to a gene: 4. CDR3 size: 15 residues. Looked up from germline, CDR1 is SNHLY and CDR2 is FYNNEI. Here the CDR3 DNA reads TGTGCCAGCAGTGTCTCGCGGGGGGGCACAGATACGCAGTATTTT. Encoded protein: CASSVSRGGTDTQYF.

The CDR3 loop reads CASSALLTADYYGYTF. In DNA form, the CDR3 reads TGTGCCAGCAGCGCTCTTTTGACAGCCGATTACTATGGCTACACCTTC. The rearrangement joins TRBV27 to TRBJ1-2; possible D gene TRBD1, 5 bases. Trimming removed 6 bases at V and 3 bases at J, with 20 bases between. The CDR3 totals 16 residues. CDR1 MNHEY and CDR2 SMNVEV come from the germline V gene (reference sequence).

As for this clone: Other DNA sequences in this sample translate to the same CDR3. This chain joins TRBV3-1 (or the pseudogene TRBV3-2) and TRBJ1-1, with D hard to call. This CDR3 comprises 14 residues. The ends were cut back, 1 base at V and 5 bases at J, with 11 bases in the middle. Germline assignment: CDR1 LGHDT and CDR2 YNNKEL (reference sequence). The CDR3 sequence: CASSQGTGGTEAFF. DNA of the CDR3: TGTGCCAGCAGCCAAGGAACGGGAGGTACTGAAGCTTTCTTT.

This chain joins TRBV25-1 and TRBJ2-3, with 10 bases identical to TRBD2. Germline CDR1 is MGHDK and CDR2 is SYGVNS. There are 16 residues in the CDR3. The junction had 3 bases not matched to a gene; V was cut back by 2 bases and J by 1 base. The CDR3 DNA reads TGTGCCAGCAGTGAAGGCCTAGCGGGAGGCACAGATACGCAGTATTTT. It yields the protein CASSEGLAGGTDTQYF.

The CDR3 region is CASSQMGSGNEETQYF. The CDR3, as DNA: TGTGCCAGCAGTCAGATGGGTAGCGGGAATGAAGAGACCCAGTACTTC. The V call is TRBV6-2 or TRBV6-3, the J call TRBJ2-5; 8 nucleotides match TRBD2. Germline values: CDR1 MNHEY, CDR2 SVGEGT. Trimming at V came to 5 bases and at J to 3 bases, leaving 11 bases not matched to a gene. This CDR3 region has 16 residues.

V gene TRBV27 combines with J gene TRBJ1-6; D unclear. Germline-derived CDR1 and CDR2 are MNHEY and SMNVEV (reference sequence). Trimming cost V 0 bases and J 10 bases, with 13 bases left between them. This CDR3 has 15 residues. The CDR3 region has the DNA TGTGCCAGCAGTTTATCCGGGGAGTTGGAATCACCCCTCCACTTT. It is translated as CASSLSGELESPLHF.

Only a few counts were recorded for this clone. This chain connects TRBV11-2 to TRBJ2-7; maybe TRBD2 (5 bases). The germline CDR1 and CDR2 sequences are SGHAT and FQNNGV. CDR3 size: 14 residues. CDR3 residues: CASSSLRGSYEQYV. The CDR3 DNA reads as TGTGCCAGCAGCTCCCTTCGGGGATCCTATGAGCAGTACGTC.